Below are 18 T cell receptor beta chains sequenced from a single sample in a study of blood T cell repertoires in COVID-19. Clones were sequenced by immunoSEQ multiplex PCR, and TCRdb holds only the in-frame ones, with some missing. This sample has some 56,000 clones, with about 89% found just once. Material for sequencing was peripheral blood. These receptors were taken from a human donor in a cohort sampled during active COVID-19.

V and J are TRBV27 and TRBJ2-1; no reliable D call. This CDR3 contains 11 residues. The germline V and J ends were trimmed by 3 bases and 6 bases, with 3 bases remaining between them. CDR1 and CDR2 (germline): MNHEY, SMNVEV (reference sequence). This CDR3 is CASSFLNEQFF. CDR3 nucleotide sequence: TGTGCCAGCAGTTTTCTCAATGAGCAGTTCTTC.

V and J are TRBV29-1 and TRBJ2-3; TRBD1 aligns across 7 bases. The germline V gene encodes CDR1 SQVTM and CDR2 ANQGSEA. The CDR3 totals 13 residues. V trimming: 7 bases; J trimming: 2 bases; junction bases outside the gene matches: 6. The CDR3 DNA reads TGCAGCGAAGACAGGGCTGACACAGATACGCAGTATTTT. This gives the protein CSEDRADTDTQYF.

This clone was recorded only once. The V call is TRBV25-1, the J call TRBJ1-6, with TRBD1 matching 7 bases. From germline, CDR1 is MGHDK and CDR2 SYGVNS. The CDR3 extends over 13 amino acids. Germline trimming cut 8 bases from V and 5 bases from J; bases unmatched to any gene: 3. Here the CDR3 reads CASQGQDNSPLHF. The CDR3 DNA reads as TGTGCCAGCCAAGGACAGGATAATTCACCCCTCCACTTT.

A word on this clone: Within the sample, other DNA sequences also encode this same CDR3. CDR3 sequence reads: CASSLVAGGNYGYTF. CDR3 bases: TGTGCCAGCAGCTTAGTGGCAGGGGGGAACTATGGCTACACCTTC. The J gene is TRBJ1-2, the V gene TRBV7-8, with TRBD1 matching over 7 bases. The CDR3 contains 15 residues. The trim removed 1 base at V and 2 bases at J, leaving 4 bases unmatched. Per the germline V gene, CDR1 is SGHVS and CDR2 is FQNEAQ.

This sequence joins TRBV10-3 and TRBJ2-7; 8 bases are a match to TRBD1. CDR1 ENHRY and CDR2 SYGVKD come from the germline V gene. The trim removed 0 bases at V and 3 bases at J, leaving 1 base unmatched. The CDR3 length is 14 residues. CDR3 amino acids: CAISESRGHYEQYF. CDR3 bases: TGTGCCATCAGTGAGTCCAGGGGGCACTACGAGCAGTACTTC.

This chain links TRBV18 with TRBJ1-1, with D maybe TRBD1 (5 bases). The V gene lost 0 bases and the J gene lost 1 base, with 15 bases spanning the gap. CDR1 and CDR2 from the germline V gene are KGHSH and LQKENI. This CDR3 is 17 amino acids long. CDR3 DNA sequence: TGTGCCAGCTCACCACCGGGATCTGGGGGGTGGAACACTGAAGCTTTCTTT. Translating it yields CASSPPGSGGWNTEAFF.

This chain links TRBV6-4 with TRBJ1-1; the match to TRBD1 covers 8 bases. CDR3 length: 16 residues. Germline V gene sequence: CDR1 MRHNA, CDR2 SNTAGT. Unmatched junction bases numbered 5, after V lost 2 bases and J lost 0 bases. The CDR3 DNA reads TGTGCCAGCAGTGACCGCCAGGGGGCGCTGAACACTGAAGCTTTCTTT. This codes for CASSDRQGALNTEAFF.

CDR3 coding DNA: TGCGCCAGCAGCCAAAAAAGCGAGGGGGCCGGTTCACCCCTCCACTTT. It specifies CASSQKSEGAGSPLHF. The V call is TRBV4-3, the J call TRBJ1-6; the match to TRBD1 covers 7 bases. With V trimmed by 2 bases and J by 9 bases, 10 bases remained unmatched. The germline gives CDR1 LGHNA, CDR2 YSLEER. There are 16 residues in the CDR3.

Of note for this clone: An end of the junction does not agree with germline; a read error may underlie this. The rearrangement uses TRBV7-9 and TRBJ2-1; TRBD2 aligns across 10 bases. The CDR3 consists of 14 residues. From germline, CDR1 is SEHNR and CDR2 FQNEAQ (reference sequence). The DNA of the CDR3 is TGTGCCAGCAGCCTAGCGGGGGCAAACAATGAGCAGTTCTTC. This translates into CASSLAGANNEQFF.

The chain couples TRBV10-1 to TRBJ2-3; D gene unclear. CDR1 WNHNN and CDR2 SYGVQD come from the germline V gene (reference sequence). There are 14 residues in the CDR3. V was clipped by 5 bases and J by 0 bases, with 9 bases between them. The CDR3 spells CASSRQTSTDTQYF. For the CDR3, the DNA is TGCGCCAGCAGTCGTCAGACAAGCACAGATACGCAGTATTTT.

This chain links TRBV5-4 with TRBJ2-1; 8 bases are shared with TRBD1. The CDR3 runs 15 residues. The V gene end was trimmed by 3 bases and the J gene end by 2 bases; junction bases not matched to a gene: 4. Germline assignment: CDR1 SGHNT and CDR2 YYREEE (reference sequence). CDR3 amino acids: CASSYVTGAYNEQFF. In nucleotides, the CDR3 is TGTGCCAGCAGCTACGTGACAGGGGCCTACAATGAGCAGTTCTTC.

As DNA, the CDR3 is TGCGCCAGCAGAGGAACCCTACACGTCCGTAGCAGCAATCAGCCCCAGCATTTT. Translated: CASRGTLHVRSSNQPQHF. The chain carries TRBV10-1 and TRBJ1-5; no clear D. Trimming stripped 6 bases from V and 1 base from J, with 22 bases between. The CDR3 runs 18 residues. Germline lookup yields CDR1 WNHNN and CDR2 SYGVQD (reference sequence).

The chain uses TRBV6-5 and TRBJ1-4; D might be TRBD1 (6 bases). V lost 0 bases and J 4 bases, leaving 12 bases between the germline ends. This CDR3 region has 16 residues. Germline CDR1 is MNHEY and CDR2 is SVGAGI. The CDR3 protein is CASSYSLQGNNEKLFF. The CDR3, as DNA: TGTGCCAGCAGTTACTCGCTACAGGGCAATAATGAAAAACTGTTTTTT.

The rearrangement uses TRBV6-4 and TRBJ1-3; D may be TRBD1 (6 bases). The ends were cut back, 2 bases at V and 7 bases at J, with 21 bases in the middle. Germline V lookup: CDR1 MRHNA, CDR2 SNTAGT. CDR3 length: 17 residues. The CDR3 here is CASSDPRDILDRNTIYF. CDR3 nucleotides: TGTGCCAGCAGTGACCCCAGGGACATCTTAGATCGGAACACCATATATTTT.

This clone was recorded once. CDR3 coding DNA: TGTGCCAGCAGTCGACCCACCGGGACAGGGACCGGGGAGCTGTTTTTT. Protein sequence: CASSRPTGTGTGELFF. This rearrangement joins TRBV6-6 to TRBJ2-2; TRBD1 agrees at 9 bases. CDR1 and CDR2 from the germline V gene are MNHNY and SVGAGI (reference sequence). The V gene end was trimmed by 5 bases and the J gene end by 5 bases; junction bases not matched to a gene: 9. The CDR3 covers 16 residues.

The V gene is TRBV30, the J gene TRBJ1-6, with D possibly being TRBD1 (6 bases). The CDR3 length is 14 residues. CDR1 and CDR2 (germline): GTSNPN, SVGIG (reference sequence). V shed 3 bases and J shed 4 bases, with 10 bases lying between them. The CDR3 nucleotides are TGTGCCTGGAGCCCCGGACAGTATAATTCACCCCTCCACTTT. Amino acid sequence: CAWSPGQYNSPLHF.

This chain connects TRBV6-5 to TRBJ1-2, with 10 bases identical to TRBD1. The CDR3 is made up of 15 amino acids. Germline V gene lookup returns CDR1 MNHEY and CDR2 SVGAGI. Trimming took 4 bases from V and 8 from J; bases not matched to a gene: 10. The DNA for the CDR3 is TGTGCCAGCAGTTCCAGACAGGGGGCAGTCGGGGGCTACACCTTC. The encoded protein is CASSSRQGAVGGYTF.

The gene calls are TRBV19 and TRBJ2-3; possibly TRBD2 for D (6 bases). This CDR3 has 15 residues. Per the germline V gene, CDR1 is LNHDA and CDR2 is SQIVND (reference sequence). V dropped 1 base and J dropped 2 bases, with 10 bases sitting between them. The CDR3 bases are TGTGCCAGTAGTATAGGGACTACCTTCACAGATACGCAGTATTTT. Translation gives CASSIGTTFTDTQYF.